The 3 T cell receptor beta chains given below trace back to one sample, sequenced in a study of T-cell reconstitution after alpha-beta-depleted transplantation in children. The library targeted TCRbeta and was prepared with unique molecular identifiers. TCRdb itself ran the PCR reads through MiXCR, one entry per CDR3 protein. This sample has a few hundred thousand distinct CDR3 sequences, with roughly 23% found just once. The sequences come from PBMCs, collected before TCRalphabeta/CD19-depleted stem cell transplant. These receptors all come from a girl aged 2-10 years with Fanconi anemia, due to receive a stem cell transplant.

The table lists this clonotype with a few counts. The V call is TRBV7-3, the J call TRBJ2-3, with unresolved D. The germline V gene has CDR1 SGHTA and CDR2 FQGTGA. The CDR3 contains 14 residues. The V end lost 3 bases, the J end lost 4 bases, and 11 bases lay between the germline ends. CDR3 residues: CASSFNTNPDTQYF. The DNA for the CDR3 is TGTGCCAGCAGCTTTAACACCAATCCAGATACGCAGTATTTT. Together with reference TRBV7-3 and TRBJ2-3, the CDR3 gives the full variable domain: GAGVSQTPSNKVTEKGKYVELRCDPISGHTALYWYRQSLGQGPEFLIYFQGTGAADDSGLPNDRFFAVRPEGSVSTLKIQRTERGDSAVYLCASSFNTNPDTQYFGPGTRLTVL.

The chain is built from TRBV29-1 and TRBJ2-5; D possibly corresponds to TRBD2 (6 bases). V lost 4 bases and J lost 5, with 17 bases in between. Germline CDR1 SQVTM, CDR2 ANQGSEA. There are 14 residues in the CDR3. CDR3 nucleotides: TGCAGCGTTGTAGGGACCGGGAGTAGGGAGACCCAGTACTTC. Translated, it gives CSVVGTGSRETQYF. Based on the CDR3 plus reference TRBV29-1 and TRBJ2-5, the full variable domain is SAVISQKPSRDICQRGTSLTIQCQVDSQVTMMFWYRQQPGQSLTLIATANQGSEATYESGFVIDKFPISRPNLTFSTLTVSNMSPEDSSIYLCSVVGTGSRETQYFGPGTRLLVL.

This clonotype was detected ten times or more. The chain uses TRBV27 and TRBJ2-3; TRBD2 aligns across 10 bases. Germline CDR1 reads MNHEY; CDR2 reads SMNVEV (reference sequence). V was clipped by 3 bases and J by 1 base; unmatched bases: 1. The CDR3 has 15 amino acids. The CDR3 region has the DNA TGTGCCAGCAGTTTCGGACTAGCGGGCACAGATACGCAGTATTTT. Its protein product is CASSFGLAGTDTQYF.